These 25 T cell receptor beta chains were all obtained from the same sample, sequenced in a study of radiotherapy plus CTLA-4 blockade in lung cancer. Profiling relied on immunoSEQ multiplex PCR, and the TCRdb table lists in-frame clones only, not all of them. The repertoire includes some 70,000 clones, 79% of them detected once, and 8% to 10% sits in the top ten. The sample was peripheral blood, taken from a patient treated with radiotherapy plus ipilimumab. These receptors originate from a human donor with non-small cell lung cancer who had a complete response to radiotherapy plus ipilimumab.

This rearrangement joins TRBV7-8 to TRBJ1-4; 7 bases map to TRBD1. The J segment lost 8 bases and the V segment lost 2 bases, leaving 8 bases of the junction unmatched. This CDR3 is 15 amino acids long. Germline V CDR1 and CDR2: SGHVS, FQNEAQ. The CDR3 sequence is CASSLPWQGGEKLFF. The CDR3 DNA sequence: TGTGCCAGCAGCTTACCGTGGCAGGGGGGAGAAAAACTGTTTTTT.

The chain joins TRBV7-2 to TRBJ2-3; D gene unclear. CDR3 length: 15 residues. From germline, CDR1 is SGHTA and CDR2 FQGNSA. Trimming pared 1 base from V and 2 bases from J, leaving 10 bases between. CDR3 region: CASSLDLIHTDTQYF. CDR3 DNA sequence: TGTGCCAGCAGCTTAGACTTGATCCACACAGATACGCAGTATTTT. Variable domain in full (rest from reference TRBV7-2 and TRBJ2-3): GAGVSQSPSNKVTEKGKDVELRCDPISGHTALYWYRQSLGQGLEFLIYFQGNSAPDKSGLPSDRFSAERTGGSVSTLTIQRTQQEDSAVYLCASSLDLIHTDTQYFGPGTRLTVL.

This chain connects TRBV6-5 to TRBJ1-5; TRBD1 aligns across 11 bases. The V gene's germline CDR1 is MNHEY and CDR2 SVGAGI. The ends lost 5 bases at V and 3 bases at J; junction bases unmatched: 3. This CDR3 contains 15 residues. The CDR3 spells CASSGGQGDNQPQHF. In nucleotides, the CDR3 is TGTGCCAGCAGTGGGGGACAGGGGGACAATCAGCCCCAGCATTTT.

The rearrangement uses TRBV6-6 and TRBJ1-1; unclear D gene. Germline CDR1 and CDR2: MNHNY and SVGAGI (reference sequence). The CDR3 spans 12 residues. With 6 bases removed from V and 0 bases from J, the gap between germline ends came to 5 bases. Written as DNA, the CDR3 is TGTGCCAGCAGGCAGCTGAACACTGAAGCTTTCTTT. This codes for CASRQLNTEAFF.

This clone was detected once. V gene TRBV5-1 combines with J gene TRBJ1-1; maybe TRBD1 (5 bases). This CDR3 spans 18 amino acids. V gave up 0 bases and J gave up 3 bases, with 21 bases separating them. Germline V CDR1 and CDR2: SGHRS, YFSETQ. Here the CDR3 reads CASSLGPGRGAMDTEAFF. CDR3 nucleotide sequence: TGCGCCAGCAGCTTGGGCCCGGGACGCGGGGCCATGGACACTGAAGCTTTCTTT.

The chain employs TRBV9 and TRBJ2-3, with no clear D. This CDR3 region has 13 residues. Germline loops: CDR1 SGDLS, CDR2 YYNGEE. V was cut by 1 base and J by 0 bases, with 3 bases left in between. CDR3 amino acids: CASSVTSTDTQYF. The CDR3 bases are TGTGCCAGCAGCGTAACTAGCACAGATACGCAGTATTTT.

This clone is medium-sized. The rearrangement uses TRBV4-3 and TRBJ2-1; no clear D. Germline CDR1 LGHNA, CDR2 YSLEER. V gave up 2 bases and J gave up 0 bases, with 8 bases separating them. CDR3 size: 15 residues. CDR3 in DNA: TGCGCCAGCAGCCAATGGGGTAGCTCCTACAATGAGCAGTTCTTC. It encodes CASSQWGSSYNEQFF.

This clone was observed a handful of times. This sequence joins TRBV18 and TRBJ1-5, with 9 bases that match TRBD1. The germline CDR1 and CDR2 sequences are KGHSH and LQKENI. Losses at the gene ends were 0 bases for V and 4 bases for J; bases not matched to a gene: 1. The CDR3 sequence is 15 residues long. CDR3 DNA: TGTGCCAGCTCACCACCCGGGACAGGGAATCAGCCCCAGCATTTT. It specifies CASSPPGTGNQPQHF.

The chain links TRBV19 to TRBJ2-2; 16 bases are a match to TRBD2. CDR1 and CDR2 (germline): LNHDA, SQIVND (reference sequence). J was trimmed by 3 bases and V by 4 bases; bases with no gene match: 5. This CDR3 has 18 residues. Here the CDR3 reads CASSRGLAGGRDTGELFF. DNA of the CDR3: TGTGCCAGTAGTAGGGGACTAGCGGGGGGGCGAGACACCGGGGAGCTGTTTTTT. Together with reference TRBV19 and TRBJ2-2, the CDR3 gives the full variable domain: DGGITQSPKYLFRKEGQNVTLSCEQNLNHDAMYWYRQDPGQGLRLIYYSQIVNDFQKGDIAEGYSVSREKKESFPLTVTSAQKNPTAFYLCASSRGLAGGRDTGELFFGEGSRLTVL.

The chain links TRBV2 to TRBJ2-7, with D uncertain. Germline-derived CDR1 and CDR2 are SNHLY and FYNNEI. The CDR3 loop spans 15 amino acids. The V gene lost 2 bases and the J gene lost 11 bases, with 22 bases spanning the gap. The CDR3 loop is CASSEFLLSPDQEYF. CDR3 in DNA: TGTGCCAGCAGTGAATTTTTACTGTCTCCTGATCAGGAGTACTTC.

This clone is a singleton in its sample. The chain carries TRBV9 and TRBJ1-2; the match to TRBD1 covers 11 bases. The V gene end was trimmed by 1 base and the J gene end by 7 bases; junction bases not matched to a gene: 6. In germline, CDR1 is SGDLS, CDR2 YYNGEE. The CDR3 spans 15 residues. Written as DNA, the CDR3 is TGTGCCAGCAGCGTACTGGACAGGGGGCGATCTGGCTACACCTTC. Protein product: CASSVLDRGRSGYTF.

The rearrangement uses TRBV19 and TRBJ1-6; TRBD1 matches at 8 bases. This CDR3 comprises 14 residues. With 6 bases clipped from V and 7 bases from J, the junction kept 5 bases outside the gene matches. Germline loops: CDR1 LNHDA, CDR2 SQIVND (reference sequence). DNA of the CDR3: TGTGCCAGTAGCCACCGGGACAGGAATTCACCCCTCCACTTT. It is translated as CASSHRDRNSPLHF. The full variable domain, its missing parts supplied by reference TRBV19 and TRBJ1-6, is DGGITQSPKYLFRKEGQNVTLSCEQNLNHDAMYWYRQDPGQGLRLIYYSQIVNDFQKGDIAEGYSVSREKKESFPLTVTSAQKNPTAFYLCASSHRDRNSPLHFGNGTRLTVT.

The gene calls are TRBV14 and TRBJ2-1, with 8 bases matching TRBD2. V shed 3 bases and J 2 bases; nucleotides not matched to a gene: 6. The germline V gene encodes CDR1 SGHDN and CDR2 FVKESK. This CDR3 has 16 residues. In DNA, the CDR3 is TGTGCCAGCAGCCACGATTATAGCGGGGCCTACAATGAGCAGTTCTTC. This codes for CASSHDYSGAYNEQFF.

Only a few counts were recorded for this clone. V and J are TRBV5-6 and TRBJ1-3, with D uncertain. The CDR3 extends over 14 amino acids. The V end lost 4 bases, the J end lost 2 bases, and 10 bases lay between the germline ends. Germline loops: CDR1 SGHDT, CDR2 YYEEEE. The CDR3 DNA reads TGTGCCAGCAGCGCACGGGGAGCTGGAAACACCATATATTTT. Its protein is CASSARGAGNTIYF.

V gene TRBV18 combines with J gene TRBJ2-2; a possible D gene is TRBD2 (6 bases). In germline, CDR1 is KGHSH, CDR2 LQKENI. CDR3 size: 13 residues. V was cut by 5 bases and J by 5 bases, with 9 bases left in between. The CDR3 DNA reads TGTGCCAGCTCATGGGAGGCGACCGGGGAGCTGTTTTTT. It yields the protein CASSWEATGELFF.

This chain joins TRBV9 and TRBJ1-1; 8 positions agree with TRBD1. Per germline, CDR1 SGDLS and CDR2 YYNGEE. CDR3 length: 15 amino acids. V lost 4 bases to trimming and J lost 3 bases; unmatched junction nucleotides: 8. CDR3 in DNA: TGTGCCAGCAGCTTAAGGACAGGGCCGGACACTGAAGCTTTCTTT. It encodes CASSLRTGPDTEAFF. The full variable domain, completed using reference TRBV9 and TRBJ1-1, is DSGVTQTPKHLITATGQRVTLRCSPRSGDLSVYWYQQSLDQGLQFLIQYYNGEERAKGNILERFSAQQFPDLHSELNLSSLELGDSALYFCASSLRTGPDTEAFFGQGTRLTVV.

This clone has a single count. This rearrangement joins TRBV7-8 to TRBJ1-2; no clear D. The germline V gene has CDR1 SGHVS and CDR2 FQNEAQ. The CDR3 is 15 residues long. V lost 0 bases and J 7 bases, leaving 15 bases between the germline ends. The CDR3 region has the DNA TGTGCCAGCAGCTTAGCTGGTCCGCTAATTGGTGGCTACACCTTC. Residues: CASSLAGPLIGGYTF.

The J gene is TRBJ2-5, the V gene TRBV6-5; 8 bases are a match to TRBD2. CDR3 length equals 14 residues. Germline V gene lookup returns CDR1 MNHEY and CDR2 SVGAGI. Unmatched junction bases numbered 6, after V lost 4 bases and J lost 5 bases. CDR3 loop: CASSSTSGRETQYF. For the CDR3, the DNA is TGTGCCAGCAGTTCCACTAGCGGTAGGGAGACCCAGTACTTC.

This clone was observed once. The V gene is TRBV9, the J gene TRBJ2-3; 7 bases match TRBD1. Germline CDR1 is SGDLS and CDR2 is YYNGEE. The CDR3 runs to 16 residues. The V gene end was trimmed by 2 bases and the J gene end by 1 base; junction bases not matched to a gene: 7. CDR3: CASSVTGAQGTDTQYF. CDR3 sequence (DNA): TGTGCCAGCAGCGTCACAGGGGCCCAGGGCACAGATACGCAGTATTTT. Full variable domain (remainder filled in from reference TRBV9 and TRBJ2-3): DSGVTQTPKHLITATGQRVTLRCSPRSGDLSVYWYQQSLDQGLQFLIQYYNGEERAKGNILERFSAQQFPDLHSELNLSSLELGDSALYFCASSVTGAQGTDTQYFGPGTRLTVL.

J is TRBJ2-3 and V is TRBV7-9; 10 nucleotides align to TRBD1. CDR3 size: 18 residues. Trimming removed 4 bases from V and 4 bases from J; junction bases left unmatched: 14. Germline V gene sequence: CDR1 SEHNR, CDR2 FQNEAQ (reference sequence). This CDR3 reads CASSSPTRTGGSADTQYF. CDR3 DNA: TGTGCCAGCAGCTCTCCTACCCGGACAGGGGGGTCAGCAGATACGCAGTATTTT.

The chain employs TRBV7-2 and TRBJ1-5; D is ambiguous. The CDR3 totals 14 residues. Trimming pared 5 bases from V and 3 bases from J, leaving 11 bases between. Germline assignment: CDR1 SGHTA and CDR2 FQGNSA. Written as DNA, the CDR3 is TGTGCCAGCAGCCCCTCGGGAGCCAATCAGCCCCAGCATTTT. This encodes CASSPSGANQPQHF.

This clone was counted between two and nine times. The J gene is TRBJ2-2, the V gene TRBV7-9, with a tentative D call TRBD1 (6 bases). CDR3 length: 14 amino acids. Trimming shortened V by 11 bases and J by 0 bases, and 13 bases separated the two germline ends. Germline values: CDR1 SEHNR, CDR2 FQNEAQ (reference sequence). The CDR3 spells CAGLGQANTGELFF. The CDR3 DNA follows: TGTGCCGGCCTGGGACAAGCGAACACCGGGGAGCTGTTTTTT.

CDR3 sequence (DNA): TGTGCCAGCAGCCCCCAGACTAGCCCAATAGCGTATGGGGCCAACGTCCTGACTTTC. Encoded protein: CASSPQTSPIAYGANVLTF. The rearrangement joins TRBV7-9 to TRBJ2-6, with TRBD2 matching 7 bases. Losses at the gene ends were 5 bases for V and 3 bases for J; bases not matched to a gene: 16. Germline assignment: CDR1 SEHNR and CDR2 FQNEAQ (reference sequence). The CDR3 has 19 residues.

This clone was seen a few times. The J gene is TRBJ1-1, the V gene TRBV19; D gene unclear. CDR1 and CDR2 from the germline V gene are LNHDA and SQIVND (reference sequence). The CDR3 spans 13 residues. V lost 5 bases to trimming and J lost 0 bases, with 7 bases between them. In DNA, the CDR3 is TGTGCCAGTAGTGACCGGGTGAACACTGAAGCTTTCTTT. Residues: CASSDRVNTEAFF.

Here the CDR3 DNA reads TGTGCCAGCAGCTCCGCGGGGCGGCGGGGCACAGATACGCAGTATTTT. This encodes CASSSAGRRGTDTQYF. The chain has TRBV5-4 and TRBJ2-3, with D tentatively TRBD2 (6 bases). This CDR3 has 16 amino acids. Germline V gene sequence: CDR1 SGHNT, CDR2 YYREEE (reference sequence). Trimming pared 3 bases from V and 1 base from J, leaving 15 bases between.